This T cell receptor (beta chain) was documented in a study of control samples from healthy donors and cancer patients. Germline CDR1 reads SGHRS; CDR2 reads YFSETQ. Trimming cost V 3 bases and J 6 bases, with 14 bases left between them. The CDR3 spans 14 residues. Only in-frame clones appear in the TCRdb table, and some are missing; sequencing was by immunoSEQ multiplex PCR. This sample yields tens of thousands of clones, of which roughly nine tenths are seen a single time; around a sixth belongs to the top ten. Sequences were obtained from blood. This chain links TRBV5-1 with TRBJ2-3; tentative D call: TRBD2 (6 bases). This clonotype was obtained from a man aged 30 to 45 in good health. CDR3 bases: TGCGCCAGCAGCTGGGGGGAGACGAAGGATACGCAGTATTTT. Residues: CASSWGETKDTQYF.